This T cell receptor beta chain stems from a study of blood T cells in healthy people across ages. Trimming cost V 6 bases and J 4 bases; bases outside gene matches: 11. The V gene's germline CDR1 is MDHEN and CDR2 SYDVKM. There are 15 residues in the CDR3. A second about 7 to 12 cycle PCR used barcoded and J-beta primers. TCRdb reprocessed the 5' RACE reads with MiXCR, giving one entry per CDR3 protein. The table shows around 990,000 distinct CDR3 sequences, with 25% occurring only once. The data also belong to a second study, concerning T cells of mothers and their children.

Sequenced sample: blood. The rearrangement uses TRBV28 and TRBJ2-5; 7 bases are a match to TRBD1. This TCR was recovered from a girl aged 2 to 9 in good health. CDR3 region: CASRSNTGEVETQYF. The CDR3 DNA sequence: TGTGCCAGCAGGAGCAATACAGGGGAAGTAGAGACCCAGTACTTC.